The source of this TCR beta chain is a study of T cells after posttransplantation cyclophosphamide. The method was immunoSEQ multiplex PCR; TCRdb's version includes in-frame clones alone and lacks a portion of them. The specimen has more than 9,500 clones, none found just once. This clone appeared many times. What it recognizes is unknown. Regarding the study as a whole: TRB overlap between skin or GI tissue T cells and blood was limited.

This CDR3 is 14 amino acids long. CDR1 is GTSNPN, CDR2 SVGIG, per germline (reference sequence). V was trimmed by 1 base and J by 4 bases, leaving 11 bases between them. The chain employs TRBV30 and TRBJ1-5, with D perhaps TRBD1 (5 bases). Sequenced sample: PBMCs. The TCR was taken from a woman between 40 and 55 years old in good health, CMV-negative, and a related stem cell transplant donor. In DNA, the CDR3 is TGTGCCTGGAGTGGTCAGACAGCAAATCAGCCCCAGCATTTT. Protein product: CAWSGQTANQPQHF.